This entry features one T cell receptor beta chain sequence. The sample is drawn from a study of molecular identifiers for immune sequencing clone quantification. Study details: Across replicate runs, RNA obtained from approximately 20,000 or 100,000 naive CD8 cells was divided into five, with four undergoing sequencing.

CDR1 and CDR2 from the germline V gene are KGHSH and LQKENI. Trimming pared 6 bases from V and 2 bases from J, leaving 20 bases between. The CDR3 is 17 amino acids. TCRdb re-derived calls from the PCR reads in MiXCR, one entry per CDR3 protein. The table records about 640,000 distinct CDR3 sequences, just under 20% of them present only once. Sequencing used naive CD8+ T cells from blood, with Jurkat cell RNA spiked in. Subset noted: FACS-sorted CD8+CD4-CCR7+CD45RA+ naive T cells. The clonotype was recovered from a human donor in good health. Some libraries in this study had Jurkat cell RNA spiked in. The V and J genes are TRBV18 and TRBJ2-1, with TRBD1 as a possible D gene (6 bases). The CDR3 loop is CASSPFGVAGAYNEQFF. The DNA of the CDR3 is TGTGCCAGCTCCCCCTTTGGTGTGGCAGGGGCCTACAATGAGCAGTTCTTC.